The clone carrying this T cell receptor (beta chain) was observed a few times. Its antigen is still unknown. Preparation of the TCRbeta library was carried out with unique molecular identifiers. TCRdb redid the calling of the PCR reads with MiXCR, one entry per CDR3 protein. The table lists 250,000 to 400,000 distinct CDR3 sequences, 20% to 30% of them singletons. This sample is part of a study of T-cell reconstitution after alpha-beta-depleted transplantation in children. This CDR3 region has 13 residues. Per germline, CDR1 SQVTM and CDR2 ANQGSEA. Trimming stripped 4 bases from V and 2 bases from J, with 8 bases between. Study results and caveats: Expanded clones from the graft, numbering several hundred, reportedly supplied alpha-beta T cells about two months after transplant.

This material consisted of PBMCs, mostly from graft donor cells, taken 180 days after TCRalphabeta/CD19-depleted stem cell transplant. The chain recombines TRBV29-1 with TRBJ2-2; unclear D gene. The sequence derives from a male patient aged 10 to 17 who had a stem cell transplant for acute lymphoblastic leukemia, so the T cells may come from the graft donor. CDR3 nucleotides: TGCAGCGTTGTCCTCGGCAACACCGGGGAGCTGTTTTTT. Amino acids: CSVVLGNTGELFF.